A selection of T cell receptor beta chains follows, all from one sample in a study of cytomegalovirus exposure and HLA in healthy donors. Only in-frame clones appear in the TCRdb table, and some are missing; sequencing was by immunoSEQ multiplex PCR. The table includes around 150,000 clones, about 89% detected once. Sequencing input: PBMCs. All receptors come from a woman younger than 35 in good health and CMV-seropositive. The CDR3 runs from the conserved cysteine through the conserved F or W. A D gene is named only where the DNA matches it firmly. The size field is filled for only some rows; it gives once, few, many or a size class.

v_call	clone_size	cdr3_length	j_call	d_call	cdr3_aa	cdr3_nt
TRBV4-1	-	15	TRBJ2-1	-	CASSRAASEHNEQFF	TGCGCCAGCAGCCGCGCGGCTAGCGAACACAATGAGCAGTTCTTC
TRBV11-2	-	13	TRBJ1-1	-	CASSKFMNTEAFF	TGTGCCAGCAGCAAATTCATGAACACTGAAGCTTTCTTT
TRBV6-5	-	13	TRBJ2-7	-	CASSRHTSYEQYF	TGTGCCAGCAGTCGCCATACTTCCTACGAGCAGTACTTC
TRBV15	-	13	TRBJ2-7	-	CATSRNRAYEQYF	TGTGCCACCAGCAGGAACAGGGCGTACGAGCAGTACTTC
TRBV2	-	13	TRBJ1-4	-	CASSTLGVEKLFF	TGTGCCAGCAGTACGTTGGGAGTGGAAAAACTGTTTTTT
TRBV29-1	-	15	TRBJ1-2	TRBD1	CSVLDLGTGENGYTF	TGCAGCGTTCTCGACTTAGGGACAGGGGAAAATGGCTACACCTTC
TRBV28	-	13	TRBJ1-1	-	CASSLEGGFEAFF	TGTGCCAGCAGTTTGGAGGGGGGGTTTGAAGCTTTCTTT
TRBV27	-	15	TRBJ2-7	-	CASSLFQGGTYEQYF	TGTGCCAGCAGCTTGTTTCAGGGGGGAACCTACGAGCAGTACTTC
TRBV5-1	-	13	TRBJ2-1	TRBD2	CASSTTSGIEQFF	TGCGCCAGCAGCACGACTAGCGGGATTGAGCAGTTCTTC
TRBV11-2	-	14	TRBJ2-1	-	CASSSGSLYNEQFF	TGTGCCAGCAGCTCTGGTAGCCTTTACAATGAGCAGTTCTTC
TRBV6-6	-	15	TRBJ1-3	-	CASSYFTASGNTIYF	TGTGCCAGCAGTTATTTCACAGCCTCTGGAAACACCATATATTTT
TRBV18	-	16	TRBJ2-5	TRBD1	CASSPSTGGAGETQYF	TGTGCCAGCTCACCATCCACAGGGGGCGCGGGGGAGACCCAGTACTTC
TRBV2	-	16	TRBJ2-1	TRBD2	CASSERGSNSYNEQFF	TGTGCCAGCAGTGAGCGGGGGTCGAACTCCTACAATGAGCAGTTCTTC
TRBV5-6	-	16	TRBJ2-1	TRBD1	CASSSDRGLSYNEQFF	TGTGCCAGCAGCTCGGACAGGGGCCTCTCCTACAATGAGCAGTTCTTC
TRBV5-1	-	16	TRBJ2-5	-	CASSLVGGGPGETQYF	TGCGCCAGCAGCTTGGTTGGGGGCGGGCCTGGAGAGACCCAGTACTTC
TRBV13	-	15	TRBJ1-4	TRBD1	CASSSPGTANEKLFF	TGTGCCAGCAGTTCGCCCGGGACAGCAAATGAAAAACTGTTTTTT
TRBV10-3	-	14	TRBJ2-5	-	CAISPPGTGETQYF	TGTGCCATCAGTCCCCCCGGCACAGGGGAGACCCAGTACTTC
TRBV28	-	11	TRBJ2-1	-	CASSSYNEQFF	TGTGCCAGCAGTTCGTACAATGAGCAGTTCTTC
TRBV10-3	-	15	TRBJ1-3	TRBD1	CAISETGVSGNTIYF	TGTGCCATCAGTGAGACAGGGGTTTCTGGAAACACCATATATTTT
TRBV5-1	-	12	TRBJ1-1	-	CASSRGAREAFF	TGCGCCAGCAGTCGGGGGGCACGAGAAGCTTTCTTT
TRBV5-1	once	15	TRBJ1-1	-	CASSGGSNKNTEAFF	TGCGCCAGCAGCGGAGGGAGTAATAAGAACACTGAAGCTTTCTTT
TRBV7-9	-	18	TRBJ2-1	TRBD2	CASSFGTSGIGSYNEQFF	TGTGCCAGCAGCTTTGGGACTAGCGGGATTGGGTCCTACAATGAGCAGTTCTTC